This TCR beta chain was sequenced for a study of blood T cell repertoires in COVID-19. The data were produced by immunoSEQ multiplex PCR, yet TCRdb's version contains in-frame clones alone and is incomplete. The profile shows about 240,000 clones, around 87% of them singletons. Sequencing was carried out using peripheral blood. This receptor was taken from a woman aged 70-85 years with active or convalescent COVID-19.

The CDR3 DNA reads TGCGCCAGCAGCTTTCAAACCCCCGGGGCCGGGGGCTATAATTCACCCCTCCACTTT. It is translated as CASSFQTPGAGGYNSPLHF. This chain joins TRBV5-1 and TRBJ1-6, with D possibly matching TRBD1 (5 bases). The V gene lost 2 bases and the J gene lost 3 bases, with 21 bases spanning the gap. The CDR3 has 19 residues. Germline V lookup: CDR1 SGHRS, CDR2 YFSETQ.